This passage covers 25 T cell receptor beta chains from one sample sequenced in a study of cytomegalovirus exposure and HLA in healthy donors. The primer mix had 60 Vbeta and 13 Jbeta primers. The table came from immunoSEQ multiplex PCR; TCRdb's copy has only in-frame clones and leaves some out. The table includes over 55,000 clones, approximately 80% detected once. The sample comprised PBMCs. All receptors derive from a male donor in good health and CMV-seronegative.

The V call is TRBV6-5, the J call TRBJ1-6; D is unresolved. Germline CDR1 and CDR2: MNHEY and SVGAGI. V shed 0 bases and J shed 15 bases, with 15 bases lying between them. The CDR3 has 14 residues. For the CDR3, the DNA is TGTGCCAGCAGTTACTCCAACGGGGATTCAGTCCTCCACTTT. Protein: CASSYSNGDSVLHF.

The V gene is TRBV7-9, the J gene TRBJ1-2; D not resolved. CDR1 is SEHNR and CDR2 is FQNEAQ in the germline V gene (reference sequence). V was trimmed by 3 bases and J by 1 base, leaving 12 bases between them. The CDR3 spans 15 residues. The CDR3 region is CASSFPETINYGYTF. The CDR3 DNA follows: TGTGCCAGCAGCTTCCCCGAGACAATTAACTATGGCTACACCTTC.

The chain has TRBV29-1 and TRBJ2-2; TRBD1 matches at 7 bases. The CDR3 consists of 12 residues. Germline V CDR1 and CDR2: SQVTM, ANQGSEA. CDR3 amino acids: CSGTENTGELFF. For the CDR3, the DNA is TGCAGTGGGACAGAGAACACCGGGGAGCTGTTTTTT.

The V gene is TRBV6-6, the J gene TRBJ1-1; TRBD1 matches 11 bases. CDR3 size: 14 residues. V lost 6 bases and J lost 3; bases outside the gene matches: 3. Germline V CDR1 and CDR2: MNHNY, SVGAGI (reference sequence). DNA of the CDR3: TGTGCCAGCAGCCCGGGACAGGGGGACACTGAAGCTTTCTTT. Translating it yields CASSPGQGDTEAFF.

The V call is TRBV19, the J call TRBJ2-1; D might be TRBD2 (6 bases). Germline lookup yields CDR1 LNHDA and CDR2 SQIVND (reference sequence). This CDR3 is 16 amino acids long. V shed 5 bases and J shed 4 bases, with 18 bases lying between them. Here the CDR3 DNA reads TGTGCCAGTAGTCCTTGGAGGGGATTGGAATACAATGAGCAGTTCTTC. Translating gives CASSPWRGLEYNEQFF.

CDR3: CASSVSQSHRTISNYGYTF. The CDR3 DNA follows: TGTGCCAGCAGCGTATCCCAAAGTCACAGGACGATTTCTAACTATGGCTACACCTTC. This chain joins TRBV9 and TRBJ1-2; possible D gene TRBD1, 5 bases. V dropped 1 base and J dropped 0 bases, with 22 bases sitting between them. This CDR3 is 19 amino acids long. Germline lookup yields CDR1 SGDLS and CDR2 YYNGEE.

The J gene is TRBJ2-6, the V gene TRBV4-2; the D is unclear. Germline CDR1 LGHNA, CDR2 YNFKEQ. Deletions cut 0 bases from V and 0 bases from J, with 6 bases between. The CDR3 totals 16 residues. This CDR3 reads CASSQETSSGANVLTF. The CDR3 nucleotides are TGTGCCAGCAGCCAAGAGACAAGCTCTGGGGCCAACGTCCTGACTTTC.

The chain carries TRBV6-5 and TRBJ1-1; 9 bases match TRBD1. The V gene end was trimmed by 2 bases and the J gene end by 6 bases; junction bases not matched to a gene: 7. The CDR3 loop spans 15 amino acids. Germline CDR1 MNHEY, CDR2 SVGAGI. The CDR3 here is CASSYKGTGWAEAFF. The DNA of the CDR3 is TGTGCCAGCAGTTACAAAGGGACAGGGTGGGCTGAAGCTTTCTTT.

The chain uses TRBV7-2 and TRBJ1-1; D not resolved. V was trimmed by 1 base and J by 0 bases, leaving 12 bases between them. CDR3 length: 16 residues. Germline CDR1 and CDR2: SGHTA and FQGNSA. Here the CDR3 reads CASSLVPQSVNTEAFF. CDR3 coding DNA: TGTGCCAGCAGCTTAGTACCCCAATCGGTGAACACTGAAGCTTTCTTT.

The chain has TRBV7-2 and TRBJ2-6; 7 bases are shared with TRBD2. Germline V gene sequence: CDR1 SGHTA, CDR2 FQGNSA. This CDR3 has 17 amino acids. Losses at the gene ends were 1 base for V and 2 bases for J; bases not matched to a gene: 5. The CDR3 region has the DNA TGTGCCAGCAGCTTAGTCCCCCTAGCGGCTGGGGCCAACGTCCTGACTTTC. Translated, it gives CASSLVPLAAGANVLTF.

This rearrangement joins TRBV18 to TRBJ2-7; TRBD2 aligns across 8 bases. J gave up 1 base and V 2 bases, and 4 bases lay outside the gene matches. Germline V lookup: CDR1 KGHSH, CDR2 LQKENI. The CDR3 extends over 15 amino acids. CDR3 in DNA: TGTGCCAGCTCACCAAGCGGGGGATATTCCTACGAGCAGTACTTC. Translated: CASSPSGGYSYEQYF.

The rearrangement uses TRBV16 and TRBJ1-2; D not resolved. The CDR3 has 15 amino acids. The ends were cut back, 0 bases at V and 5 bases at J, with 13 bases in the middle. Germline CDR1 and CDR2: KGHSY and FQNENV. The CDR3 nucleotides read TGTGCCAGCAGCCAATCGTCGAGCGGTTCGTATGGCTACACCTTC. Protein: CASSQSSSGSYGYTF. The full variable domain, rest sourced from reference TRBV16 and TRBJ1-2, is GEEVAQTPKHLVRGEGQKAKLYCAPIKGHSYVFWYQQVLKNEFKFLISFQNENVFDETGMPKERFSAKCLPNSPCSLEIQATKLEDSAVYFCASSQSSSGSYGYTFGSGTRLTVV.

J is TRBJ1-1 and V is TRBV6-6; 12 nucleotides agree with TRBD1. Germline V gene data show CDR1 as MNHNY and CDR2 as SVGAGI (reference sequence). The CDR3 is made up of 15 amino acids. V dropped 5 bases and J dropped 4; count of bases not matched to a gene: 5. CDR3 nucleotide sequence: TGTGCCAGCAGTGCCCGGGACAGGGGGCCCACTGAAGCTTTCTTT. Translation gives CASSARDRGPTEAFF.

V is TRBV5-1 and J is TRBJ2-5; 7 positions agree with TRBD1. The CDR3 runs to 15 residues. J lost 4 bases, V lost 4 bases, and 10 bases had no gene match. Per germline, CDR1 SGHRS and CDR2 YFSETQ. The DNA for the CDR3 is TGCGCCAGCAGCACTCGGACAGGTCGAGGAGAGACCCAGTACTTC. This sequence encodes CASSTRTGRGETQYF.

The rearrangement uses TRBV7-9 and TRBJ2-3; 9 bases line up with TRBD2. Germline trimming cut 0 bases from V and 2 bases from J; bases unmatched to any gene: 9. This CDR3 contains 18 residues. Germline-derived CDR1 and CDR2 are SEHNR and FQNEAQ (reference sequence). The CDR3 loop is CASSLAPGTSWDTDTQYF. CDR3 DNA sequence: TGTGCCAGCAGCTTAGCTCCCGGGACTAGCTGGGACACAGATACGCAGTATTTT. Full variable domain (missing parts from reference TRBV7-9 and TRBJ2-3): DTGVSQNPRHKITKRGQNVTFRCDPISEHNRLYWYRQTLGQGPEFLTYFQNEAQLEKSRLLSDRFSAERPKGSFSTLEIQRTEQGDSAMYLCASSLAPGTSWDTDTQYFGPGTRLTVL.

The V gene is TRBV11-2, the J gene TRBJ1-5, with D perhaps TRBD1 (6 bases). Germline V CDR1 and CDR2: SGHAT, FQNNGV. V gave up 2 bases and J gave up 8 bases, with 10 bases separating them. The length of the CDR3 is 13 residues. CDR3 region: CASSLQGSEPQHF. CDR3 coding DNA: TGTGCCAGCAGCTTACAGGGGTCCGAGCCCCAGCATTTT.

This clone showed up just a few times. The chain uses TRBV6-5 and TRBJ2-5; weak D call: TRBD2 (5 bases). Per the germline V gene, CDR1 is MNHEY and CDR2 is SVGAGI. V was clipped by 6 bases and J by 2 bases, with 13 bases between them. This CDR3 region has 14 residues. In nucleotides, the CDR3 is TGTGCCAGCAGCCACCTGTCGGGGCAAGAGACCCAGTACTTC. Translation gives CASSHLSGQETQYF.

The CDR3: CASSLVFGTSLGETQYF. The CDR3 DNA reads TGTGCCAGCAGCTTGGTTTTCGGGACTAGCTTGGGAGAGACCCAGTACTTC. The genes are TRBV5-6 and TRBJ2-5; TRBD2 aligns across 9 bases. The CDR3 has 17 amino acids. The J segment lost 4 bases and the V segment lost 0 bases, leaving 10 bases of the junction unmatched. Per germline, CDR1 SGHDT and CDR2 YYEEEE.

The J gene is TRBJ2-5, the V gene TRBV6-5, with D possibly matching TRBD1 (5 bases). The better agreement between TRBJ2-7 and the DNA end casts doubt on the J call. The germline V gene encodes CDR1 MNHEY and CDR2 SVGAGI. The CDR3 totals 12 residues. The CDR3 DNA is TGTGCCAGCAGGGGGCGCGGCTACGAGCAGTACTTC. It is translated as CASRGRGYEQYF.

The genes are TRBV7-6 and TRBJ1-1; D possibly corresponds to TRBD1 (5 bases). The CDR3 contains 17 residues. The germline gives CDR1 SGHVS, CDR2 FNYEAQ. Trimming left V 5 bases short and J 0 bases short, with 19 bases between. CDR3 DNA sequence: TGTGCCAGCAGCCGACAACCCTCGGACAAGCTGAACACTGAAGCTTTCTTT. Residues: CASSRQPSDKLNTEAFF.

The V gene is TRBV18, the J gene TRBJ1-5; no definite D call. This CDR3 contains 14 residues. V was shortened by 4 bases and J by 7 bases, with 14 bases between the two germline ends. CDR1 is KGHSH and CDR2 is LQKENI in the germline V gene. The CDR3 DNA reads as TGTGCCAGCTCACGGGGAGGAGGGAAGCAGCCCCAGCATTTT. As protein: CASSRGGGKQPQHF.

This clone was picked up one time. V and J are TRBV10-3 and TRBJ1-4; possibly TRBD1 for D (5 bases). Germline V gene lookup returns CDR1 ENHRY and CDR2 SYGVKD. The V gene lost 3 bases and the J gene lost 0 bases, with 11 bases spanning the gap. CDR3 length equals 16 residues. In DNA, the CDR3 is TGTGCCATCAGTGACTTGGGGGGGGCAACTAATGAAAAACTGTTTTTT. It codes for CAISDLGGATNEKLFF.

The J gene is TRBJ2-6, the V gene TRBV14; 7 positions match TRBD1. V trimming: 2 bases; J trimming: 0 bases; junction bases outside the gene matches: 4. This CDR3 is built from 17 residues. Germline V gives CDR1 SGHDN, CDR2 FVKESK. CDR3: CASSQLDRASGANVLTF. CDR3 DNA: TGTGCCAGCAGCCAACTAGACAGGGCCTCTGGGGCCAACGTCCTGACTTTC.

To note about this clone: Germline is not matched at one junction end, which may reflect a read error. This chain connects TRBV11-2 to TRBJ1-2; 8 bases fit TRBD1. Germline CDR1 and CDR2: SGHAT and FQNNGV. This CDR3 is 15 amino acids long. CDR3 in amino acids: CASSLGQASLYDYTF. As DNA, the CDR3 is TGTGCCAGCAGCCTGGGACAGGCGTCGCTCTATGACTACACCTTC.

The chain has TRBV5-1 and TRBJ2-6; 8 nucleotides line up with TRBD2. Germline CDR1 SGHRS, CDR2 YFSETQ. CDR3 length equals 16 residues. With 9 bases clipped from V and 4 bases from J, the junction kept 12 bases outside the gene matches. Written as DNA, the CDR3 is TGCGCCACCAAACTGGGCGGGGGGTTAGGGGCCAACGTCCTGACTTTC. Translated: CATKLGGGLGANVLTF.